These 31 T cell receptor beta chains were sequenced from one sample in a study of blood T cell repertoires in COVID-19. Clones were read by immunoSEQ multiplex PCR, and TCRdb kept only the in-frame ones, dropping some. Of about 91,000 clones in the sample, around four fifths were seen once. Sequencing was performed on peripheral blood. The receptors stem from a woman aged 80 or over with acute or convalescent COVID-19.

The V call is TRBV6-6, the J call TRBJ1-2; no reliable D call. The CDR3 extends over 12 amino acids. The germline V and J ends were trimmed by 7 bases and 1 base, with 7 bases remaining between them. The V gene's germline CDR1 is MNHNY and CDR2 SVGAGI (reference sequence). Written as DNA, the CDR3 is TGTGCCAGCAACCTCGGTAACTATGGCTACACCTTC. This codes for CASNLGNYGYTF.

This chain connects TRBV28 to TRBJ2-3; TRBD2 matches 8 bases. Germline trimming cut 3 bases from V and 4 bases from J; bases unmatched to any gene: 6. Germline CDR1 and CDR2: MDHEN and SYDVKM. The CDR3 length is 15 residues. CDR3 amino acids: CASSFGTRGADTQYF. The CDR3 DNA sequence: TGTGCCAGCAGTTTTGGGACTAGGGGCGCAGATACGCAGTATTTT.

The J gene is TRBJ2-3, the V gene TRBV10-3; D may be TRBD1 (8 bases). The V gene lost 0 bases and the J gene lost 6 bases, with 25 bases spanning the gap. Germline CDR1 ENHRY, CDR2 SYGVKD. This CDR3 has 19 residues. The DNA of the CDR3 is TGTGCCATCAGTGAGTCGATTGGGAGGGGACAGGCCTTAGGGGATACGCAGTATTTT. This encodes CAISESIGRGQALGDTQYF.

The chain couples TRBV12-3 or TRBV12-4 to TRBJ2-7; D not certain. V gave up 2 bases and J gave up 3 bases, with 8 bases separating them. The CDR3 has 13 amino acids. The CDR3 sequence is CASSLPPVYEQYF. Written as DNA, the CDR3 is TGTGCCAGCAGTTTACCCCCAGTCTACGAGCAGTACTTC.

V is TRBV2 and J is TRBJ1-1; D uncertain. V was cut by 5 bases and J by 1 base, with 8 bases left in between. Per germline, CDR1 SNHLY and CDR2 FYNNEI. The CDR3 length is 13 residues. As DNA, the CDR3 is TGTGCCAGCAGTTCCACCAGGAACACTGAAGCTTTCTTT. Amino acid sequence: CASSSTRNTEAFF.

V gene TRBV11-1 combines with J gene TRBJ2-5; the match to TRBD2 covers 9 bases. Germline V gene data show CDR1 as SGHAT and CDR2 as FQDESV (reference sequence). The V and J ends lost 5 bases and 5 bases, in that order; junction bases with no gene match: 12. The CDR3 spans 16 residues. As DNA, the CDR3 is TGTGCCAGCAGCCTCCGCGGGGGGGCTCAGGGGGAGACCCAGTACTTC. Translating gives CASSLRGGAQGETQYF.

The chain employs TRBV9 and TRBJ2-2, with D perhaps matching TRBD2 (6 bases). The V end was cut by 4 bases, the J end by 7 bases, with 14 bases between. This CDR3 spans 14 amino acids. The germline gives CDR1 SGDLS, CDR2 YYNGEE. CDR3 in amino acids: CASSSDYLSGELFF. DNA of the CDR3: TGTGCCAGCAGCTCGGACTATCTAAGCGGGGAGCTGTTTTTT.

V usage is TRBV5-6 and J usage is TRBJ1-1; 8 bases line up with TRBD1. The CDR3 extends over 16 amino acids. Looked up from germline, CDR1 is SGHDT and CDR2 is YYEEEE. V was clipped by 2 bases and J by 2 bases; unmatched bases: 8. CDR3 sequence reads: CASSFSTGGLNTEAFF. Written as DNA, the CDR3 is TGTGCCAGCAGCTTTTCTACAGGGGGACTAAACACTGAAGCTTTCTTT.

This clone was detected many times. V is TRBV28 and J is TRBJ1-4; 8 bases are a match to TRBD1. The CDR3 is 14 amino acids. Germline CDR1 reads MDHEN; CDR2 reads SYDVKM. After removal of 8 bases from V and 7 bases from J, the junction contained 9 bases not matched to a gene. CDR3 in DNA: TGTGCCAGCGGCTACAGGGGGGGTAGTGAAAAACTGTTTTTT. Translation gives CASGYRGGSEKLFF.

This chain's CDR3 is CASSHKPTSTDTQYF. The CDR3, as DNA: TGTGCCAGCAGTCACAAGCCGACTAGCACAGATACGCAGTATTTT. This rearrangement joins TRBV27 to TRBJ2-3; no clear D gene. The CDR3 extends over 15 amino acids. Trimming took 5 bases from V and 0 from J, leaving 12 bases between them. Germline V gives CDR1 MNHEY, CDR2 SMNVEV (reference sequence).

V is TRBV10-3 and J is TRBJ2-7; 7 bases agree with TRBD1. Looked up from germline, CDR1 is ENHRY and CDR2 is SYGVKD. This CDR3 is 16 amino acids long. Trimming removed 6 bases from V and 3 bases from J; junction bases left unmatched: 14. Here the CDR3 DNA reads TGTGCCATCAGGGAGGATTCAGGGGGTAGTAGCTACGAGCAGTACTTC. Translation gives CAIREDSGGSSYEQYF.

V usage is TRBV19 and J usage is TRBJ1-2, with D hard to call. V was cut by 5 bases and J by 4 bases, with 14 bases left in between. Germline-derived CDR1 and CDR2 are LNHDA and SQIVND (reference sequence). This CDR3 has 14 amino acids. CDR3 in amino acids: CASSLLTSGYGYTF. The CDR3 region has the DNA TGTGCCAGTAGTCTCCTGACAAGTGGCTATGGCTACACCTTC.

The rearrangement joins TRBV19 to TRBJ1-4; no clear D. Looked up from germline, CDR1 is LNHDA and CDR2 is SQIVND (reference sequence). The CDR3 sequence is 15 residues long. V lost 7 bases to trimming and J lost 4 bases, with 16 bases between them. CDR3 amino acids: CASTPTWQDNEKLFF. CDR3 nucleotides: TGTGCCAGTACCCCTACATGGCAGGATAATGAAAAACTGTTTTTT.

This chain uses TRBV7-2 with TRBJ2-5; D may be TRBD1 (7 bases). V was cut by 6 bases and J by 2 bases, with 13 bases left in between. Germline CDR1 and CDR2: SGHTA and FQGNSA. The CDR3 runs 14 residues. CDR3 DNA: TGTGCCAGCAGTCCTCAGGGGGGTCAAGAGACCCAGTACTTC. As protein: CASSPQGGQETQYF. Drawing the rest from reference TRBV7-2 and TRBJ2-5, the complete variable domain is GAGVSQSPSNKVTEKGKDVELRCDPISGHTALYWYRQSLGQGLEFLIYFQGNSAPDKSGLPSDRFSAERTGGSVSTLTIQRTQQEDSAVYLCASSPQGGQETQYFGPGTRLLVL.

CDR3 nucleotides: TGTGCCAGCAGCCAAGTCTCGGTGCTGTATGGCTACACCTTC. Residues: CASSQVSVLYGYTF. This chain links TRBV4-2 with TRBJ1-2; D is uncertain. From germline, CDR1 is LGHNA and CDR2 YNFKEQ. Trimming shortened V by 1 base and J by 5 bases, and 11 bases separated the two germline ends. The CDR3 loop spans 14 amino acids.

The chain joins TRBV29-1 to TRBJ1-2; D gene unclear. CDR1 is SQVTM and CDR2 is ANQGSEA in the germline V gene. V lost 5 bases and J lost 3, with 4 bases in between. The CDR3 has 10 amino acids. CDR3 sequence reads: CSVFYYGYTF. DNA of the CDR3: TGCAGCGTTTTCTACTATGGCTACACCTTC.

The V gene is TRBV12-3 or TRBV12-4, the J gene TRBJ2-2, with unresolved D. The CDR3 length is 12 residues. Trimming cost V 3 bases and J 7 bases, with 6 bases left between them. The CDR3 bases are TGTGCCAGCAGTTTGGTCAGCGGGGAGCTGTTTTTT. Translating gives CASSLVSGELFF.

V is TRBV4-3 and J is TRBJ1-5; D is undetermined. V lost 0 bases and J 2 bases, leaving 8 bases between the germline ends. The germline gives CDR1 LGHNA, CDR2 YSLEER. There are 15 residues in the CDR3. Here the CDR3 reads CASSQDWRGNQPQHF. The CDR3 nucleotides are TGCGCCAGCAGCCAAGATTGGCGGGGCAATCAGCCCCAGCATTTT.

This sequence joins TRBV6-5 and TRBJ2-7; 7 nucleotides agree with TRBD2. V dropped 8 bases and J dropped 0; count of bases not matched to a gene: 4. From germline, CDR1 is MNHEY and CDR2 SVGAGI. The CDR3 is made up of 13 amino acids. CDR3 bases: TGTGCCAGCCGCGGGAGCTTCTCCTACGAGCAGTACTTC. Translating gives CASRGSFSYEQYF.

The J gene is TRBJ2-3, the V gene TRBV7-2; 11 bases line up with TRBD2. The CDR3 covers 17 residues. V was clipped by 1 base and J by 5 bases; unmatched bases: 8. Germline-derived CDR1 and CDR2 are SGHTA and FQGNSA. The CDR3 nucleotides read TGTGCCAGCAGCTTAGTTGCTAGCGGGGGGTTCGGAGATACGCAGTATTTT. It yields the protein CASSLVASGGFGDTQYF.

The V and J genes are TRBV2 and TRBJ1-5, with D possibly being TRBD1 (5 bases). The CDR3 has 13 amino acids. The germline V and J ends were trimmed by 6 bases and 6 bases, with 12 bases remaining between them. Looked up from germline, CDR1 is SNHLY and CDR2 is FYNNEI. The CDR3 reads CASSLQGGQPQHF. The CDR3 DNA follows: TGTGCCAGCAGCCTTCAGGGAGGTCAGCCCCAGCATTTT.

This clone was detected a few times. The same CDR3 also results from other DNA sequences found in this sample. This chain links TRBV18 with TRBJ1-6; D unclear. Germline V gives CDR1 KGHSH, CDR2 LQKENI. This CDR3 is built from 15 residues. V lost 3 bases and J 0 bases, leaving 6 bases between the germline ends. The CDR3 DNA reads TGTGCCAGCTCACCTGAGAGCTCCTATAATTCACCCCTCCACTTT. This translates into CASSPESSYNSPLHF.

The V gene is TRBV7-8, the J gene TRBJ2-5; D may be TRBD2 (5 bases). This CDR3 is built from 15 residues. CDR1 and CDR2 (germline): SGHVS, FQNEAQ. Trimming took 4 bases from V and 2 from J, leaving 14 bases between them. The CDR3 loop reads CASSSGAGGQETQYF. The CDR3 DNA reads as TGTGCCAGCAGCTCCGGTGCGGGCGGTCAAGAGACCCAGTACTTC.

The rearrangement links TRBV18 to TRBJ2-3; 8 nucleotides align to TRBD1. There are 14 residues in the CDR3. V shed 4 bases and J 6 bases; nucleotides not matched to a gene: 6. Germline lookup yields CDR1 KGHSH and CDR2 LQKENI. The CDR3, as DNA: TGTGCCAGCTCACAATCCCAGGGGGCGGATACGCAGTATTTT. Protein: CASSQSQGADTQYF.

The V call is TRBV30, the J call TRBJ2-2; D is possibly TRBD1 (6 bases). The CDR3 totals 17 residues. Per the germline V gene, CDR1 is GTSNPN and CDR2 is SVGIG (reference sequence). V was cut by 3 bases and J by 3 bases, with 20 bases left in between. The CDR3 DNA reads as TGTGCCTGGAGCGTAGCTCTCGGGACATTCTACACCGGGGAGCTGTTTTTT. Translated: CAWSVALGTFYTGELFF.

The chain joins TRBV6-5 to TRBJ2-7, with 7 bases that match TRBD1. The CDR3 runs 15 residues. Germline V gene sequence: CDR1 MNHEY, CDR2 SVGAGI. Losses at the gene ends were 0 bases for V and 2 bases for J; bases not matched to a gene: 4. The CDR3 here is CASSYSTGSPYEQYF. CDR3 in DNA: TGTGCCAGCAGTTACTCGACAGGGTCTCCCTACGAGCAGTACTTC.

This chain uses TRBV2 with TRBJ2-5, with D maybe TRBD2 (7 bases). V was shortened by 11 bases and J by 2 bases, with 12 bases between the two germline ends. Germline V lookup: CDR1 SNHLY, CDR2 FYNNEI. The CDR3 runs 12 residues. The CDR3 DNA sequence: TGTGCCTCGGGGGGCGCACAAGAGACCCAGTACTTC. Translated: CASGGAQETQYF.

Turning to this clone: The junction shows a germline mismatch at one end, possibly a read error. The genes are TRBV7-7 and TRBJ2-2; TRBD2 matches at 10 bases. This CDR3 spans 19 amino acids. CDR1 SSHAT and CDR2 FNYEAQ come from the germline V gene (reference sequence). The CDR3 nucleotides are TGTGCTAGCAGCTCGCTAGAGGCTAGCGGGAGTCTCTCACGCGGGGAGCTGTTTTTT. It encodes CASSSLEASGSLSRGELFF.

The rearrangement links TRBV12-3 or TRBV12-4 to TRBJ1-1; TRBD1 matches 8 bases. This CDR3 has 13 amino acids. V shed 6 bases, J shed 4 bases, and the junction held 4 bases outside the gene matches. CDR3 sequence: CASSRTGGTEAFF. The CDR3 DNA sequence: TGTGCCAGCAGCCGAACAGGGGGCACTGAAGCTTTCTTT.

The rearrangement joins TRBV15 to TRBJ1-4; TRBD1 matches at 7 bases. The trim removed 1 base at V and 5 bases at J, leaving 7 bases unmatched. Germline CDR1 LNHNV, CDR2 YYDKDF (reference sequence). The CDR3 runs to 16 residues. CDR3 nucleotides: TGTGCCACCAGCAGAGTCGCGGGACAGAGAAATGAAAAACTGTTTTTT. Translation gives CATSRVAGQRNEKLFF. The complete variable domain, with remaining parts taken from reference TRBV15 and TRBJ1-4, reads DAMVIQNPRYQVTQFGKPVTLSCSQTLNHNVMYWYQQKSSQAPKLLFHYYDKDFNNEADTPDNFQSRRPNTSFCFLDIRSPGLGDTAMYLCATSRVAGQRNEKLFFGSGTQLSVL.

The rearrangement links TRBV7-2 to TRBJ2-1; 7 bases match TRBD2. The germline gives CDR1 SGHTA, CDR2 FQGNSA. This CDR3 has 15 residues. The ends lost 3 bases at V and 8 bases at J; junction bases unmatched: 10. The chain's CDR3 is CASSFSPGLPHEQFF. CDR3 nucleotides: TGTGCCAGCAGCTTTTCGCCGGGACTACCACATGAGCAGTTCTTC.